The clone carrying this TCR beta chain has more than one count but fewer than ten. What it recognizes is unknown. The data derive from a study of cytomegalovirus exposure and HLA in healthy donors. Both 60 Vbeta primers and 13 Jbeta primers went into the PCR. Here immunoSEQ multiplex PCR was the method, and the copy in TCRdb shows in-frame clones only, minus some. The sample lists tens of thousands of clones, about 50% occurring once. Study-level points and caveats: About 87% or about 30% of the time was how often most TCR beta V segments were productive, according to an earlier analysis.

CDR1 is SNHLY and CDR2 is FYNNEI in the germline V gene. Trimming took 6 bases from V and 9 from J; bases not matched to a gene: 8. CDR3 length equals 15 residues. V usage is TRBV2 and J usage is TRBJ2-1; 13 bases map to TRBD2. Source material: PBMCs. The sequence came from a human donor in good health. The CDR3 sequence is CASSPTSGGAGEQFF. The CDR3, as DNA: TGTGCCAGCAGCCCCACTAGCGGGGGGGCCGGTGAGCAGTTCTTC.